The 12 T cell receptor beta chains given below trace back to one sample, sequenced in a study of cytomegalovirus exposure and HLA in healthy donors. The assay was immunoSEQ multiplex PCR, and TCRdb's table has in-frame clones only and misses some. This sample has over 250,000 clones, with approximately 86% found just once. Sequencing was performed on PBMCs. The source is a woman younger than 30 in good health and CMV-seronegative.

The V gene is TRBV2, the J gene TRBJ1-2; D not certain. Germline V CDR1 and CDR2: SNHLY, FYNNEI. Trimming removed 7 bases from V and 4 bases from J, with 10 bases in between. CDR3 size: 12 residues. The CDR3 here is CASKEVLYGYTF. CDR3 DNA: TGTGCCAGCAAAGAGGTTCTCTATGGCTACACCTTC.

The chain couples TRBV6-6 to TRBJ2-7, with TRBD1 as a possible D gene (6 bases). Trimming pared 8 bases from V and 0 bases from J, leaving 11 bases between. Germline loops: CDR1 MNHNY, CDR2 SVGAGI (reference sequence). This CDR3 has 13 residues. The DNA for the CDR3 is TGTGCCAGCGAAGGACAGTCCTCCTACGAGCAGTACTTC. Its translation is CASEGQSSYEQYF.

The chain is built from TRBV6-5 and TRBJ1-1; D may be TRBD1 (6 bases). The CDR3 runs 12 residues. Germline CDR1 is MNHEY and CDR2 is SVGAGI. V was shortened by 5 bases and J by 6 bases, with 10 bases between the two germline ends. The CDR3 DNA follows: TGTGCCAGCAGTCCCCAGGGGCCTGAAGCTTTCTTT. Its protein is CASSPQGPEAFF.

The chain is built from TRBV30 and TRBJ2-7; 10 positions agree with TRBD1. Germline V gene sequence: CDR1 GTSNPN, CDR2 SVGIG (reference sequence). The CDR3 totals 16 residues. V shed 0 bases and J 3 bases; nucleotides not matched to a gene: 8. Written as DNA, the CDR3 is TGTGCCTGGAGTGTACGTTTTGGGACAGGGGTCTACGAGCAGTACTTC. Its translation is CAWSVRFGTGVYEQYF.

The chain employs TRBV27 and TRBJ2-7; D may be TRBD1 (5 bases). The germline V gene encodes CDR1 MNHEY and CDR2 SMNVEV (reference sequence). This CDR3 comprises 13 residues. V lost 5 bases to trimming and J lost 2 bases, with 10 bases between them. DNA for the CDR3: TGTGCCAGCAGTAGGGGTGAAGCCTACGAGCAGTACTTC. It codes for CASSRGEAYEQYF.

The chain couples TRBV19 to TRBJ2-7; TRBD1 matches 8 bases. Germline V gives CDR1 LNHDA, CDR2 SQIVND (reference sequence). The ends lost 7 bases at V and 6 bases at J; junction bases unmatched: 8. CDR3 size: 13 residues. CDR3 DNA sequence: TGTGCCAGTAACCTGGACAGGGACTCCGAGCAGTACTTC. Its translation: CASNLDRDSEQYF. Using reference TRBV19 and TRBJ2-7 for the parts outside the CDR3, the full variable domain is DGGITQSPKYLFRKEGQNVTLSCEQNLNHDAMYWYRQDPGQGLRLIYYSQIVNDFQKGDIAEGYSVSREKKESFPLTVTSAQKNPTAFYLCASNLDRDSEQYFGPGTRLTVT.

This sequence joins TRBV7-2 and TRBJ2-7, with D maybe TRBD1 (5 bases). Germline loops: CDR1 SGHTA, CDR2 FQGNSA. V dropped 5 bases and J dropped 2 bases, with 19 bases sitting between them. The CDR3 has 16 residues. The CDR3 sequence: CASSPTRSGIPYEQYF. In DNA form, the CDR3 reads TGTGCCAGCAGCCCTACCCGCTCAGGGATCCCCTACGAGCAGTACTTC.

This rearrangement joins TRBV29-1 to TRBJ1-2, with 9 bases that match TRBD1. The germline V gene has CDR1 SQVTM and CDR2 ANQGSEA. The CDR3 consists of 14 residues. Trimming at V came to 5 bases and at J to 5 bases, leaving 9 bases not matched to a gene. The CDR3: CSVKLQGARYGYTF. CDR3 nucleotides: TGCAGCGTTAAACTACAGGGGGCGCGGTATGGCTACACCTTC.

The chain links TRBV7-9 to TRBJ1-2; possible D gene TRBD1, 5 bases. The V gene lost 5 bases and the J gene lost 7 bases, with 17 bases spanning the gap. CDR1 is SEHNR and CDR2 is FQNEAQ in the germline V gene (reference sequence). This CDR3 has 14 residues. The CDR3 loop is CASSARGFYSGYTF. The DNA of the CDR3 is TGTGCCAGCAGCGCCCGGGGGTTCTACTCTGGCTACACCTTC.

CDR3 in amino acids: CASSTPLPLDREAGTEAFF. In DNA form, the CDR3 reads TGTGCCAGCAGTACCCCTTTGCCCCTTGACAGGGAGGCAGGGACTGAAGCTTTCTTT. V is TRBV28 and J is TRBJ1-1; 7 bases are shared with TRBD1. The junction had 23 bases not matched to a gene; V was cut back by 5 bases and J by 5 bases. The CDR3 has 19 residues. Germline-derived CDR1 and CDR2 are MDHEN and SYDVKM.

This rearrangement joins TRBV7-2 to TRBJ1-3; TRBD1 might be the D (5 bases). This CDR3 is 15 amino acids long. The germline V gene has CDR1 SGHTA and CDR2 FQGNSA. V was trimmed by 7 bases and J by 8 bases, leaving 21 bases between them. The CDR3 coding sequence is TGTGCCAGCACCCCAGGTCAAGGGGTCGGGTACACCATATATTTT. This translates into CASTPGQGVGYTIYF.

The chain combines TRBV4-1 with TRBJ2-7; D unresolved. The germline CDR1 and CDR2 sequences are MGHRA and YSYEKL. The CDR3 consists of 13 residues. V dropped 0 bases and J dropped 10 bases, with 13 bases sitting between them. CDR3 coding DNA: TGCGCCAGCAGCCAAGATGGTGGAGAATTACAGTACTTC. It specifies CASSQDGGELQYF.